The TCR beta chain under discussion was sequenced for a study of control samples from healthy donors and cancer patients. The CDR3 length is 17 residues. Germline V gene data show CDR1 as MNHEY and CDR2 as SMNVEV (reference sequence). V shed 6 bases, J shed 5 bases, and the junction held 19 bases outside the gene matches. Data came from immunoSEQ multiplex PCR; TCRdb stores just in-frame clones and leaves some out. The sample lists more than 95,000 clones, roughly 92% seen once, with roughly 0.54% in the top ten. The sequence was obtained from a man older than 75 with head and neck cancer. This chain links TRBV27 with TRBJ2-7; 7 bases map to TRBD1. Sample: PBMCs. The CDR3 reads CASRRKVTGQISNEQYF. CDR3 bases: TGTGCCAGCAGACGTAAAGTGACGGGACAGATTTCCAACGAGCAGTACTTC.